These 21 T cell receptor beta chains came from one sample sequenced in a study of blood T cell repertoires in COVID-19. Here immunoSEQ multiplex PCR was the method, and the copy in TCRdb shows in-frame clones only, minus some. The table shows approximately 450,000 clones, with around 87% occurring only once. The sequenced material came from PBMCs or T cells enriched from blood (not recorded which). Receptors were obtained from a man between 25 and 39 years old who had recovered from COVID-19.

This chain connects TRBV7-2 to TRBJ2-1; D not certain. Germline lookup yields CDR1 SGHTA and CDR2 FQGNSA. This CDR3 has 13 residues. Trimming left V 5 bases short and J 6 bases short, with 11 bases between. The CDR3 DNA follows: TGTGCCAGCAGCACCGGGTCCCCCAATGAGCAGTTCTTC. As protein: CASSTGSPNEQFF.

This clone was observed once. The chain carries TRBV5-1 and TRBJ1-5, with TRBD1 matching 9 bases. Unmatched junction bases numbered 8, after V lost 5 bases and J lost 5 bases. Germline V gene lookup returns CDR1 SGHRS and CDR2 YFSETQ. The CDR3 has 15 residues. CDR3 DNA: TGCGCCAGCAGACCGGGACAGGGTCTTTATCAGCCCCAGCATTTT. Translating gives CASRPGQGLYQPQHF. The variable domain in full, completed from reference TRBV5-1 and TRBJ1-5, reads KAGVTQTPRYLIKTRGQQVTLSCSPISGHRSVSWYQQTPGQGLQFLFEYFSETQRNKGNFPGRFSGRQFSNSRSEMNVSTLELGDSALYLCASRPGQGLYQPQHFGDGTRLSIL.

The chain combines TRBV7-8 with TRBJ2-3; 9 bases match TRBD2. The J segment lost 2 bases and the V segment lost 5 bases, leaving 8 bases of the junction unmatched. Per the germline V gene, CDR1 is SGHVS and CDR2 is FQNEAQ. The CDR3 has 16 residues. The CDR3 coding sequence is TGTGCCAGCAGCGAACATCTAGCGGGACCCACAGATACGCAGTATTTT. Its protein is CASSEHLAGPTDTQYF.

This clone is a singleton in its sample. The chain links TRBV2 to TRBJ2-2; 10 positions match TRBD1. V lost 6 bases to trimming and J lost 6 bases; unmatched junction nucleotides: 7. CDR1 and CDR2 (germline): SNHLY, FYNNEI. The CDR3 loop spans 15 amino acids. As DNA, the CDR3 is TGTGCCAGCAGCATTAGACAGGGGGCATCCGGGGAGCTGTTTTTT. The encoded protein is CASSIRQGASGELFF.

The rearrangement links TRBV10-3 to TRBJ1-1, with a weak D call TRBD1 (6 bases). V lost 8 bases and J 0 bases, leaving 10 bases between the germline ends. This CDR3 has 13 amino acids. Germline V gene lookup returns CDR1 ENHRY and CDR2 SYGVKD. The CDR3 DNA reads as TGTGCCATCTCTCGGACAGTGAACACTGAAGCTTTCTTT. It specifies CAISRTVNTEAFF.

The chain recombines TRBV6-5 with TRBJ2-7; the D gene is possibly TRBD1 (6 bases). Germline CDR1 reads MNHEY; CDR2 reads SVGAGI. The CDR3 extends over 14 amino acids. V shed 7 bases and J shed 5 bases, with 18 bases lying between them. The CDR3: CASKNDRSSNEQYF. CDR3 bases: TGTGCCAGCAAAAATGACAGGTCATCCAACGAGCAGTACTTC.

The J gene is TRBJ2-1, the V gene TRBV3-1 (or the pseudogene TRBV3-2), with TRBD2 identical over 7 bases. The germline V gene has CDR1 LGHDT and CDR2 YNNKEL (reference sequence). The length of the CDR3 is 15 residues. The V segment lost 1 base and the J segment 12 bases; nucleotides outside the gene matches: 12. The CDR3 DNA reads as TGTGCCAGCAGCCAAGGCGGGAGCGTTTCAATTGGGCAGTTCTTC. This translates into CASSQGGSVSIGQFF.

The chain links TRBV19 to TRBJ1-6, with 7 bases identical to TRBD1. The CDR3 is 15 residues long. Per the germline V gene, CDR1 is LNHDA and CDR2 is SQIVND (reference sequence). V trimming: 7 bases; J trimming: 5 bases; junction bases outside the gene matches: 8. DNA of the CDR3: TGTGCCAGTATCCGTCACAGGGGAGATAATTCACCCCTCCACTTT. It encodes CASIRHRGDNSPLHF.

The chain recombines TRBV7-6 with TRBJ2-3, with 9 bases aligning to TRBD1. The germline V gene has CDR1 SGHVS and CDR2 FNYEAQ. The CDR3 covers 15 residues. J was trimmed by 1 base and V by 5 bases; bases with no gene match: 4. The CDR3 DNA follows: TGTGCCAGCAGCCCCCGGGACAGGGGCACAGATACGCAGTATTTT. Translated, it gives CASSPRDRGTDTQYF.

The chain uses TRBV19 and TRBJ2-7; tentatively, D is TRBD2 (5 bases). The CDR3 consists of 14 residues. Trimming took 6 bases from V and 4 from J, leaving 16 bases between them. Germline CDR1 is LNHDA and CDR2 is SQIVND (reference sequence). The CDR3 region is CASSLAGGIYEQYF. The CDR3 DNA is TGTGCCAGTAGCCTAGCCGGAGGTATATACGAGCAGTACTTC.

V is TRBV28 and J is TRBJ2-2; perhaps TRBD2 as D (5 bases). CDR1 MDHEN and CDR2 SYDVKM come from the germline V gene. V was cut by 4 bases and J by 5 bases, with 11 bases left in between. The CDR3 spans 14 residues. Written as DNA, the CDR3 is TGTGCCAGCAGTTCAAGCGGAGAGACCGGGGAGCTGTTTTTT. Translated, it gives CASSSSGETGELFF.

The rearrangement joins TRBV30 to TRBJ1-1; 11 bases line up with TRBD1. Germline CDR1 is GTSNPN and CDR2 is SVGIG (reference sequence). The CDR3 is made up of 16 amino acids. The V and J ends lost 2 bases and 4 bases, in that order; junction bases with no gene match: 9. This CDR3 is CAWSIPGQGVSTEAFF. CDR3 nucleotide sequence: TGTGCCTGGAGTATCCCGGGACAGGGGGTGAGCACTGAAGCTTTCTTT.

V gene TRBV3-1 (or the pseudogene TRBV3-2) combines with J gene TRBJ2-1; TRBD2 aligns across 8 bases. Germline lookup yields CDR1 LGHDT and CDR2 YNNKEL (reference sequence). Losses at the gene ends were 7 bases for V and 4 bases for J; bases not matched to a gene: 9. The CDR3 extends over 15 amino acids. CDR3 residues: CASKLSGATYNEQFF. The CDR3 nucleotides read TGTGCCAGCAAACTTAGCGGGGCTACTTACAATGAGCAGTTCTTC.

The J gene is TRBJ2-7, the V gene TRBV19, with D possibly being TRBD1 (5 bases). Germline CDR1 reads LNHDA; CDR2 reads SQIVND (reference sequence). There are 15 residues in the CDR3. V lost 5 bases and J 2 bases, leaving 16 bases between the germline ends. The CDR3 is CASSASSGLAYEQYF. DNA of the CDR3: TGTGCCAGTAGTGCCTCGTCAGGGCTCGCCTACGAGCAGTACTTC.

V usage is TRBV5-4 and J usage is TRBJ2-7, with 8 bases that match TRBD2. Germline V lookup: CDR1 SGHNT, CDR2 YYREEE (reference sequence). J was trimmed by 1 base and V by 1 base; bases with no gene match: 4. There are 15 residues in the CDR3. This chain's CDR3 is CASSLSLAGSYEQYF. The CDR3 region has the DNA TGTGCCAGCAGCTTGTCTTTAGCGGGATCCTACGAGCAGTACTTC.

V is TRBV3-1 (or the pseudogene TRBV3-2) and J is TRBJ1-2, with TRBD1 matching 10 bases. The J segment lost 8 bases and the V segment lost 5 bases, leaving 8 bases of the junction unmatched. CDR1 LGHDT and CDR2 YNNKEL come from the germline V gene (reference sequence). CDR3 size: 14 residues. The CDR3 loop reads CASSERQGAEGYTF. In DNA, the CDR3 is TGTGCCAGCAGCGAAAGACAGGGGGCAGAGGGCTACACCTTC.

The chain has TRBV5-5 and TRBJ1-2; 12 bases map to TRBD1. Looked up from germline, CDR1 is SGHKS and CDR2 is YYEKEE (reference sequence). V gave up 0 bases and J gave up 7 bases; unmatched junction bases: 4. The CDR3 runs to 15 residues. CDR3: CASSLAGTGGVGYTF. For the CDR3, the DNA is TGTGCCAGCAGCTTGGCCGGGACAGGGGGCGTTGGCTACACCTTC.

This clone was observed a handful of times. The gene calls are TRBV30 and TRBJ2-7; 10 positions agree with TRBD1. V lost 5 bases, J lost 6 bases, and 10 bases stayed unmatched. The CDR3 consists of 14 residues. From germline, CDR1 is GTSNPN and CDR2 SVGIG (reference sequence). The CDR3 loop is CAWAMGQGKGEQYF. The CDR3 DNA sequence: TGTGCCTGGGCTATGGGACAGGGGAAGGGCGAGCAGTACTTC.

The rearrangement uses TRBV21-1 and TRBJ1-4; the table calls TRBD1, which could not be checked here. TRBV21-1 is noted as a pseudogene. This CDR3 comprises 17 residues. The CDR3, as DNA: TGTGCCAGCAGCATCACCCCGGACAGTCTCCATATCGAAAAACTGTTTTTT. As protein: CASSITPDSLHIEKLFF.

The chain joins TRBV4-2 to TRBJ1-1, with TRBD1 matching over 7 bases. Germline V gives CDR1 LGHNA, CDR2 YNFKEQ. The CDR3 is 14 amino acids. Unmatched junction bases numbered 2, after V lost 1 base and J lost 3 bases. The DNA for the CDR3 is TGTGCCAGCAGCCAAGCAGACAGGGACACTGAAGCTTTCTTT. Translated, it gives CASSQADRDTEAFF.

The chain is built from TRBV30 and TRBJ1-5; the D is unclear. The V end was cut by 3 bases, the J end by 4 bases, with 10 bases between. The CDR3 totals 13 residues. Germline CDR1 reads GTSNPN; CDR2 reads SVGIG (reference sequence). This CDR3 reads CAWSRQDNQPQHF. Here the CDR3 DNA reads TGTGCCTGGAGCCGACAAGATAATCAGCCCCAGCATTTT.